A selection of T cell receptor beta chains follows, all from one sample in a study of blood T cell repertoires in COVID-19. Data came from immunoSEQ multiplex PCR; TCRdb stores just in-frame clones and leaves some out. Found here are about 260,000 clones, approximately 80% of them singletons; the top ten hold around 1.8%. Sequencing was performed on peripheral blood. All receptors come from a woman of 80 years or more with acute or convalescent COVID-19. Both conserved end residues are part of each CDR3. The D gene is left open where the match is weak. Some rows mark clone size as missing; the rest say once, few, many or name a class of expanded clone.

v_gene,d_gene,abundance,j_gene,CDR3nt,CDR3aa
TRBV12-5,TRBD1,once,TRBJ2-1,TGTGCTAGTGGTTTGCCACCCGGGACAGACGGAGTCACAAGCTCCTACAATGAGCAGTTCTTC,CASGLPPGTDGVTSSYNEQFF
TRBV11-1,.,many,TRBJ2-2,TGTGCCAGCAGCTTAGAAGGCAGGCCCTCCGGGGAGCTGTTTTTT,CASSLEGRPSGELFF
TRBV3-1/TRBV3-2,.,.,TRBJ2-7,TGTGCCAGCAGCCAGAGCCACGAGCAGTACTTC,CASSQSHEQYF
TRBV11-2,.,.,TRBJ2-2,TGTGCCAGCAGCCGAAGGAGGACAGCTTCGAACACCGGGGAGCTGTTTTTT,CASSRRRTASNTGELFF
TRBV3-1/TRBV3-2,.,.,TRBJ1-3,TGTGCCAGCAGGTCACAGGGAACTGGAAACACCATATATTTT,CASRSQGTGNTIYF
TRBV7-8,TRBD2,.,TRBJ2-1,TGTGCCAGCAGCTTAGATAGCGGGGGAAAAAATGAGCAGTTCTTC,CASSLDSGGKNEQFF
TRBV5-4,.,.,TRBJ2-2,TGTGCCAGCAGCTTACCGACAGGCGACACCGGGGAGCTGTTTTTT,CASSLPTGDTGELFF
TRBV14,.,.,TRBJ2-6,TGTGCCAGCAGCCAAATGCCTGGACAAAGCTCTGGGGCCAACGTCCTGACTTTC,CASSQMPGQSSGANVLTF
TRBV5-4,TRBD1,.,TRBJ2-1,TGTGCCAGCAGCTTGATTACCGCGACAGGGGACAATGAGCAGTTCTTC,CASSLITATGDNEQFF
TRBV4-3,.,.,TRBJ1-1,TGCGCCAGCAGCCAAGAGGTTAGCAGGGGAAACACTGAAGCTTTCTTT,CASSQEVSRGNTEAFF
TRBV7-2,TRBD2,.,TRBJ2-5,TGTGCCAGCAGCTTACAGAGCGGGAGGGCCTTTGGCCAAGAGACCCAGTACTTC,CASSLQSGRAFGQETQYF
TRBV5-6,.,.,TRBJ1-2,TGTGCCAGCAGCTTGGAAGCGAACTATGGCTACACCTTC,CASSLEANYGYTF
TRBV9,.,.,TRBJ1-3,TGTGCCAGCAGTCGCCTGGAGGGGCGAGGAAACACCATATATTTT,CASSRLEGRGNTIYF
TRBV28,.,.,TRBJ1-2,TGTGCCAGCAGTTCCGCGACAGGAAACTATGGCTACACCTTC,CASSSATGNYGYTF
TRBV5-1,TRBD1,.,TRBJ1-4,TGCGCCAGCAGCTTGGCCGACAGGGGTCGGACAACTAATGAAAAACTGTTTTTT,CASSLADRGRTTNEKLFF
TRBV19,TRBD2,.,TRBJ2-3,TGTGCCAGTAGTATAGGAGGCGGGGGGATAGATACGCAGTATTTT,CASSIGGGGIDTQYF
TRBV4-1,.,few,TRBJ2-3,TGCGCCAGCAGCCAAGGTCCAGGGCAGACGGGGTATTTT,CASSQGPGQTGYF
TRBV6-2/TRBV6-3,TRBD2,.,TRBJ2-4,TGTGCCAGCAGTTACGGCGGGGGAGCCAAAAACATTCAGTACTTC,CASSYGGGAKNIQYF
TRBV28,.,.,TRBJ1-5,TGTGCCAGCAGTTTACCAGGGGAGCCCCAGCATTTT,CASSLPGEPQHF
TRBV27,TRBD2,.,TRBJ2-4,TGTGCCAGCAGTTTATGGGCTCAGGGAGGGAGGGCCAAAAACATTCAGTACTTC,CASSLWAQGGRAKNIQYF
TRBV5-1,.,.,TRBJ1-6,TGCGCCAGCAGCTTGGCATCATCAAATTCACCCCTCCACTTT,CASSLASSNSPLHF
TRBV11-3,.,.,TRBJ2-5,TGTGCCAGCAGCCCCCCCGAGTCCGAGACCCAGTACTTC,CASSPPESETQYF
TRBV5-1,.,.,TRBJ2-3,TGCGCCAGCAGCCCGGGAACCACAGATACGCAGTATTTT,CASSPGTTDTQYF
TRBV5-4,.,.,TRBJ2-6,TGTGCCAGCAGCTTGTCGCCTACTGGGGCCAACGTCCTGACTTTC,CASSLSPTGANVLTF
TRBV9,.,.,TRBJ2-4,TGTGCCAGCCGGGACATACTTTATGTTTTAGCCAAAAACATTCAGTACTTC,CASRDILYVLAKNIQYF
TRBV7-9,.,.,TRBJ1-6,TGTGCCAGCAGCTTAGCCCCAGGAGGAGAGGTGTCACCCCTCCACTTT,CASSLAPGGEVSPLHF
TRBV3-1/TRBV3-2,TRBD1,.,TRBJ2-3,TGTGCCAGCAGCCAAGCGACCGGGACAGGGGCAGATACGCAGTATTTT,CASSQATGTGADTQYF
TRBV23-1,TRBD2,.,TRBJ2-2,TGCGCCAGCAGTCACTCGGGACTAGCGGGAGAAACAACCGGGGAGCTGTTTTTT,CASSHSGLAGETTGELFF
TRBV7-2,TRBD1,.,TRBJ2-7,TGTGCCAGCAGACGGACAGGGGGCTTGAACGAGCAGTACTTC,CASRRTGGLNEQYF
TRBV18,TRBD2,.,TRBJ2-2,TGTGCCAGCTCACCCATTGGACTAGCGGGAAACGGGGAGCTGTTTTTT,CASSPIGLAGNGELFF
TRBV7-2,.,.,TRBJ1-1,TGTGCCAGCAGCTTACAGGACGGGATGAACACTGAAGCTTTCTTT,CASSLQDGMNTEAFF
TRBV4-1,TRBD1,.,TRBJ1-4,TGCGCCAGCAGCCTAATTCGGACAGGGGAAAAACTGTTTTTT,CASSLIRTGEKLFF
TRBV11-2,TRBD2,once,TRBJ2-5,TGTGCCAGCAGCTTAGATGGTCCTAGCGGTTATCACCAAGAGACCCAGTACTTC,CASSLDGPSGYHQETQYF
TRBV5-6,.,.,TRBJ1-6,TGTGCCAGCAGTTATCGGACAGCATGGTATAATTCACCCCTCCACTTT,CASSYRTAWYNSPLHF
TRBV10-3,TRBD2,.,TRBJ2-1,TGTGCCATCAGTGGGCGGGAGGGCAATGAGCAGTTCTTC,CAISGREGNEQFF
TRBV6-4,.,.,TRBJ1-5,TGTGCCAGCAGTCCAGGGGCAAATCAGCCCCAGCATTTT,CASSPGANQPQHF
TRBV27,TRBD1,.,TRBJ2-3,TGTGCCAGCGGACAGACAGGGGCCCTCACAGATACGCAGTATTTT,CASGQTGALTDTQYF
TRBV6-6,TRBD1,once,TRBJ1-6,TGTGCCAGCAGCCCGAGACAGGGGGCCTCACCCCTCCACTTT,CASSPRQGASPLHF
TRBV5-1,.,.,TRBJ1-6,TGCGCCAGCTCGATTCAGACTCAGAGCTCCTATAATTCACCCCTCCACTTT,CASSIQTQSSYNSPLHF
TRBV28,.,.,TRBJ1-5,TGTGCCAGCAGTTTATGGAGTCAGCCCCAGCATTTT,CASSLWSQPQHF
TRBV7-3,TRBD1,.,TRBJ2-1,TGTGCCAGCAGCTCCTCCGGGACAGGGGTTAGCAATGAGCAGTTCTTC,CASSSSGTGVSNEQFF
TRBV5-5,.,.,TRBJ1-4,TGTGCCAGCAGCTTTGACAGACCCGCAACTAATGAAAAACTGTTTTTT,CASSFDRPATNEKLFF
TRBV7-2,TRBD2,few,TRBJ2-7,TGTGCCAGCAGCTTAGGACTAGCGGGATCCTACGAGCAGTACTTC,CASSLGLAGSYEQYF
TRBV4-1,TRBD2,.,TRBJ2-1,TGCGCCAGCAGCCACGCTAGCGGAGAGCAGTTCTTC,CASSHASGEQFF
TRBV27,TRBD1,few,TRBJ1-1,TGTGCCAGCAGGGGACAGGGGAACACTGAAGCTTTCTTT,CASRGQGNTEAFF
TRBV7-3,TRBD1,.,TRBJ2-3,TGTGCCAGCAGCGCGGGACAGGGGGCCGGGGATACGCAGTATTTT,CASSAGQGAGDTQYF
TRBV6-5,TRBD2,.,TRBJ2-7,TGTGCCACAGGACTAGCTCGGGGCGAGCAGTACTTC,CATGLARGEQYF
TRBV19,TRBD2,.,TRBJ2-7,TGTGCCAGTCAGCGGGGCTACGAGCAGTACTTC,CASQRGYEQYF
TRBV5-5,TRBD2,.,TRBJ2-1,TGTGCCAGCACTCCCTGGGTAGCGGGAGGGGATGAGCAGTTCTTC,CASTPWVAGGDEQFF
TRBV5-1,.,.,TRBJ1-4,TGCGCCAGCAGCTTGGGACATGGTCCTAATGAAAAACTGTTTTTT,CASSLGHGPNEKLFF
TRBV10-3,.,.,TRBJ1-2,TGTGCCATCAGTGAGCAGACACCCAGGCCCATCTATGGCTACACCTTC,CAISEQTPRPIYGYTF
TRBV4-1,.,.,TRBJ1-4,TGCGCCAGCAGCCTGGAGGGGTTCTCTAATGAAAAACTGTTTTTT,CASSLEGFSNEKLFF
TRBV7-8,.,.,TRBJ1-1,TGTGCCAGCAGCTTAGTTGCGAGGAACACTGAAGCTTTCTTT,CASSLVARNTEAFF
TRBV28,.,many,TRBJ1-1,TGTGCCAGCAGTTTATGGACAATTTCCTCGATCCCTGAAGCTTTCTTT,CASSLWTISSIPEAFF